A few counts support the clone carrying this TCR beta chain. Its antigen is not known. CDR3 size: 14 residues. CDR1 MNHEY and CDR2 SVGAGI come from the germline V gene. Trimming removed 2 bases at V and 10 bases at J, with 15 bases between. This sample is part of a study of early T cells in non-severe SARS-CoV-2 infection. Overall study context: Sequencing of unsorted whole blood was done on bulk RNA, leaving chains unpaired. General study results and limits: VDJdb matching favored anti-spike CD8 responses, missing private and CD4 specificities.

Unique molecular identifiers (one per individual cDNA molecule) were attached. A single record per CDR3 protein comes from TCRdb applying MiXCR to the 5' RACE reads. The repertoire holds 62,000 or so distinct CDR3 sequences, with 8.8% as singletons. The specimen was whole blood, collected at baseline. The gene calls are TRBV6-5 and TRBJ2-1, with TRBD2 as a possible D gene (6 bases). The sequence was obtained from an adult who was a healthcare worker with PCR-confirmed SARS-CoV-2 infection or an uninfected control (not recorded which). The CDR3 protein is CASSYGTGYREQFF. The CDR3 bases are TGTGCCAGCAGTTACGGGACTGGGTACAGGGAGCAGTTCTTC.